The entry below gives a single T cell receptor beta chain sequence along with its context. Participants were aged about 18 to 100 years from about two dozen US areas. Participants' own reports of clinical history determined their cohort assignment. The data were produced by immunoSEQ multiplex PCR, yet TCRdb's version contains in-frame clones alone and is incomplete. This table has some 300,000 clones, roughly 89% appearing once. This specimen belongs to a study of blood T cell repertoires in COVID-19. Study at large: Some COVID-19 samples were acute and others convalescent; all came from the United States, Italy and Spain. T cells, B-cell-depleted T cells, or PBMCs supplied cDNA or gDNA.

CDR1 and CDR2 from the germline V gene are SEHNR and FQNEAQ (reference sequence). The CDR3 length is 12 residues. With 5 bases removed from V and 3 bases from J, the gap between germline ends came to 8 bases. Source material: PBMCs or T cells enriched from blood (not recorded which). The J gene is TRBJ2-7, the V gene TRBV7-9; D not resolved. The TCR was taken from a woman in her twenties or thirties who had recovered from COVID-19. CDR3 DNA: TGTGCCAGCAGCCCCCATGTCTACGAGCAGTACTTC. It yields the protein CASSPHVYEQYF.